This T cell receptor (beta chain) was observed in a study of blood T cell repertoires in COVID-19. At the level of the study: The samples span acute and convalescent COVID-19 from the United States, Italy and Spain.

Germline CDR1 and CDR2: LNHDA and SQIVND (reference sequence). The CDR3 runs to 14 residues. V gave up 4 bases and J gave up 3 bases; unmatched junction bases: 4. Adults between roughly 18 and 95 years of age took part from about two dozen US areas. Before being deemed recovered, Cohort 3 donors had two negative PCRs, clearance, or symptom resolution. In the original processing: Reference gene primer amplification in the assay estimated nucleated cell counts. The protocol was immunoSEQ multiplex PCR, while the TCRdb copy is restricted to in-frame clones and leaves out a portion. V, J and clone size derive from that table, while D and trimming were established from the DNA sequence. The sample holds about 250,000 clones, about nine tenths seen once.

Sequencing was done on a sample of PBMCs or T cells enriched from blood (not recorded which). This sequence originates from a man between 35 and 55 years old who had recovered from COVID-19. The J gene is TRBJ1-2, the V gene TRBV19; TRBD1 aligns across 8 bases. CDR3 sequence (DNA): TGTGCCAGTAGTAAACAGGGGGTTGACTATGGCTACACCTTC. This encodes CASSKQGVDYGYTF.